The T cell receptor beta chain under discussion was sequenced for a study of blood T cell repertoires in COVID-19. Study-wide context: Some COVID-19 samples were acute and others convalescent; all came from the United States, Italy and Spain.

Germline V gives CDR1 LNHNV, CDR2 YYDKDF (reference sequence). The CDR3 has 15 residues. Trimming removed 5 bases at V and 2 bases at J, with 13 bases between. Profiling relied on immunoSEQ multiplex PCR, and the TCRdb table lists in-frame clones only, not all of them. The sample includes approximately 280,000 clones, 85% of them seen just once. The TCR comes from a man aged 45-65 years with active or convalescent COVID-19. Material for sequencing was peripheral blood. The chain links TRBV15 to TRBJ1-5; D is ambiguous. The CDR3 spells CATSQALRGNQPQHF. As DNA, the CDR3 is TGTGCCACCAGCCAGGCGTTGAGAGGCAATCAGCCCCAGCATTTT.